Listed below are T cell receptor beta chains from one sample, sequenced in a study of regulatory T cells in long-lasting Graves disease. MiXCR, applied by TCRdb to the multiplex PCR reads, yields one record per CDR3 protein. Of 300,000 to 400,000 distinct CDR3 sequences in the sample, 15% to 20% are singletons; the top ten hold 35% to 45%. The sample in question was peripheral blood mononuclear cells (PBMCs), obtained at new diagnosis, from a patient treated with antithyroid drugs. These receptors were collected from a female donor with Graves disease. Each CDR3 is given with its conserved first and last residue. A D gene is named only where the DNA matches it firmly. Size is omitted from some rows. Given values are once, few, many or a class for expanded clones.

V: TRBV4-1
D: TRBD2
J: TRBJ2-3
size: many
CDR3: CASSQDTPGLGSTDTQYF
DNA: TGCGCCAGCAGCCAAGATACTCCGGGACTAGGGAGCACAGATACGCAGTATTTT

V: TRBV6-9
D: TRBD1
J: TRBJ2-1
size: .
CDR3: CASSSLTGGFYNEQFF
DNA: TGTGCCAGCAGTTCCCTAACAGGGGGTTTTTACAATGAGCAGTTCTTC

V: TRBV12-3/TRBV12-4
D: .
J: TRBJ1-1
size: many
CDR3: CASSFSDGGTEAFF
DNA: TGTGCCAGCAGTTTCAGTGATGGAGGGACTGAAGCTTTCTTT

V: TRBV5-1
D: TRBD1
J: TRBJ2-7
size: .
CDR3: CASSLWEQGASSYEQYF
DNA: TGCGCCAGCAGCTTGTGGGAACAGGGGGCGAGTTCCTACGAGCAGTACTTC

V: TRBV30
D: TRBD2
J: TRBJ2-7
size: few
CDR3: CACGGGGSSYEQYF
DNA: TGTGCCTGTGGGGGGGGAGGGAGCTCCTACGAGCAGTACTTC

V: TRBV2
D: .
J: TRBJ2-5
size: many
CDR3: CASSERFQETQYF
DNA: TGTGCCAGCAGTGAGCGGTTTCAAGAGACCCAGTACTTC

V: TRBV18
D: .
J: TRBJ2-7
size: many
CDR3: CASSPKPTYEQYF
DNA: TGTGCCAGCTCACCCAAACCGACCTACGAGCAGTACTTC

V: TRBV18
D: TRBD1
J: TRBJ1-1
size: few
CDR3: CFSRDRVGTEAFF
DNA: TGTTTCTCCCGGGACAGGGTGGGAACTGAAGCTTTCTTT

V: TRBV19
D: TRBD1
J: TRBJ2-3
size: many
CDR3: CASSRNGQGGYTDTQYF
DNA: TGTGCCAGTAGTAGAAACGGACAGGGAGGATACACAGATACGCAGTATTTT

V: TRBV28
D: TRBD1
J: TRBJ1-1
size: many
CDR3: CASSSSRPDRGTEAFF
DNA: TGTGCCAGCAGTTCCTCCCGGCCAGACAGGGGTACTGAAGCTTTCTTT

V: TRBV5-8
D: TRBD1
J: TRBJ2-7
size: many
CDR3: CASSFGDRAYEQYF
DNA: TGTGCCAGCAGCTTTGGGGACAGGGCCTACGAGCAGTACTTC

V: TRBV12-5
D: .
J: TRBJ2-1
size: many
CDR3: CASGPSRGSTYNEQFF
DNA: TGTGCTAGTGGCCCCTCGCGGGGCAGCACCTACAATGAGCAGTTCTTC

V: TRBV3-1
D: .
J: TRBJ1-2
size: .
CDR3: CASSHRSSNYGYTF
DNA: TGTGCCAGCAGCCACAGGTCTTCTAACTATGGCTACACCTTC

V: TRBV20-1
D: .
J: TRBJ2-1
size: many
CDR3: CSTIGVIDNEQFF
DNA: TGCAGTACAATCGGCGTCATCGACAATGAGCAGTTCTTC

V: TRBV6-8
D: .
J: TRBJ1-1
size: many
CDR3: CASSSPPTANTEAFF
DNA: TGTGCCAGCAGTAGCCCTCCGACAGCGAACACTGAAGCTTTCTTT

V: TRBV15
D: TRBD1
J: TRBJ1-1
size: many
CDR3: CATSADRGNTEAFF
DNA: TGTGCCACCAGCGCTGACAGGGGGAACACTGAAGCTTTCTTT

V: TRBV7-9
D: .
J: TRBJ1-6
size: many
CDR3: CASSVSGPLNSPLHF
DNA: TGTGCCAGCAGCGTCTCGGGACCGCTTAATTCACCCCTCCACTTT

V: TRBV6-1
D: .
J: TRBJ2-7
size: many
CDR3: CASSAGGSSYEQYF
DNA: TGTGCCAGCTCCGCTGGCGGAAGCTCCTACGAGCAGTACTTC

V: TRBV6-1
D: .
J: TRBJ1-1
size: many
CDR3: CASRLGGMNTEAFF
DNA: TGTGCCAGCCGCCTCGGGGGGATGAACACTGAAGCTTTCTTT

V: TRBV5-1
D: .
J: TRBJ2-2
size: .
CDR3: CASSLFVAETGELFF
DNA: TGCGCCAGCAGCTTGTTTGTGGCCGAGACCGGGGAGCTGTTTTTT

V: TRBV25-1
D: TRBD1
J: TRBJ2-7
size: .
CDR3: CASGQGEYEQYF
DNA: TGTGCCAGCGGACAGGGGGAATACGAGCAGTACTTC

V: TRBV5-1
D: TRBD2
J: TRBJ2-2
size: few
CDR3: CASSYDSTWGGLNTGELFF
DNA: TGCGCCAGCAGCTACGACTCCACGTGGGGAGGGCTAAACACCGGGGAGCTGTTTTTT

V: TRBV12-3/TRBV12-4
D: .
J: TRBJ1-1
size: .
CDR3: CASSFNWGPRTEAFF
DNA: TGTGCCAGCAGTTTTAATTGGGGGCCGCGGACTGAAGCTTTCTTT

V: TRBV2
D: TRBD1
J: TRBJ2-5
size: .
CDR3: CASSEARQGAQETQYF
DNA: TGTGCCAGCAGTGAAGCGCGTCAGGGGGCCCAAGAGACCCAGTACTTC

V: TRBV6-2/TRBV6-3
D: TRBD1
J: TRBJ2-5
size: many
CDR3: CASSYLTGGQETQYF
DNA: TGTGCCAGCAGTTACCTTACAGGGGGACAAGAGACCCAGTACTTC

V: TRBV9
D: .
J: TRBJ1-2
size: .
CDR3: CASRLGRNAGGYTF
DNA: TGTGCCAGCAGATTGGGCAGGAATGCCGGAGGCTACACCTTC

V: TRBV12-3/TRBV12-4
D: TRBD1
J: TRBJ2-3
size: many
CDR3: CASSTSGQGIEYF
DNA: TGTGCCAGCAGCACATCGGGACAGGGGATAGAGTATTTT

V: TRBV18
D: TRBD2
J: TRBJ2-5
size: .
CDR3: CASSHILAGGQETQYF
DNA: TGTGCCAGCTCACATATACTAGCGGGAGGCCAAGAGACCCAGTACTTC

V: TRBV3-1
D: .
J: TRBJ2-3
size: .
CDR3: CASSPIPDTQYF
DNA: TGTGCCAGCAGCCCCATCCCAGATACGCAGTATTTT

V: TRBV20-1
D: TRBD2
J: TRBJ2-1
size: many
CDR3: CSATSRTSVDGQFF
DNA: TGCAGTGCTACCAGTCGGACTAGCGTCGATGGGCAGTTCTTC

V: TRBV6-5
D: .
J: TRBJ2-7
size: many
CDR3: CASSYSSGGYEQYF
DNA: TGTGCCAGCAGTTACTCGTCTGGTGGCTACGAGCAGTACTTC

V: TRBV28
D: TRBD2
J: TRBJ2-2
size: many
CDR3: CASRPTSGRPPGELFF
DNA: TGTGCCAGCAGACCGACTAGCGGGAGACCCCCCGGGGAGCTGTTTTTT

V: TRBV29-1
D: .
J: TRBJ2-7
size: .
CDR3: CSVVPDGHEQYF
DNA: TGCAGCGTTGTTCCGGATGGCCACGAGCAGTACTTC

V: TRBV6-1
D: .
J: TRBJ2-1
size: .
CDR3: CASRRTGAGLYVGEQFF
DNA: TGTGCCAGCAGACGTACTGGTGCTGGGTTGTATGTCGGTGAGCAGTTCTTC

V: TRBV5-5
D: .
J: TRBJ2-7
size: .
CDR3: CASSSPGRGSYEQYF
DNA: TGTGCCAGCAGTTCCCCCGGCAGGGGCTCCTACGAGCAGTACTTC

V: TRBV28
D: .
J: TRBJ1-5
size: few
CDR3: CASSGALELQPQHF
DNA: TGTGCCAGCAGTGGGGCTTTGGAATTACAGCCCCAGCATTTT

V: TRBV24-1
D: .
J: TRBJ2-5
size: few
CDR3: CATSDYWEGAVVETQYF
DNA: TGTGCCACCAGTGATTATTGGGAGGGGGCGGTAGTCGAGACCCAGTACTTC

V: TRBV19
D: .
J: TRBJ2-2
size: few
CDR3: CASSISSGAGTGELFF
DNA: TGTGCCAGTAGTATCTCATCCGGGGCAGGGACCGGGGAGCTGTTTTTT

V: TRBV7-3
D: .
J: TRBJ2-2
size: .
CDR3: CASSLGGANTGELFF
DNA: TGTGCCAGCAGCTTAGGAGGGGCGAACACCGGGGAGCTGTTTTTT

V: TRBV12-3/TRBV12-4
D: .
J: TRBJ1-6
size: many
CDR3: CASSNMRDSPLHF
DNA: TGTGCCAGCAGTAACATGAGGGATTCACCCCTCCACTTT

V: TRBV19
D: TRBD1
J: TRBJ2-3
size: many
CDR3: CASRQGQGERDTQYF
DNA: TGTGCCAGTAGGCAGGGACAGGGTGAACGAGATACGCAGTATTTT

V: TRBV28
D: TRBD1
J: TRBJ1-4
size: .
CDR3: CASSRRDRRGYATNEKLFF
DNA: TGTGCCAGCAGCCGCCGGGACAGGAGGGGTTATGCAACTAATGAAAAACTGTTTTTT

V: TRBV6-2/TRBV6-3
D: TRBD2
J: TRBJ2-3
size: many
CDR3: CASALAEFSTDTQYF
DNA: TGTGCCAGCGCTCTAGCGGAGTTTAGCACAGATACGCAGTATTTT

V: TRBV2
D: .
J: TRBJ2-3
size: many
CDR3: CASSEVGVGGPDTQYF
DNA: TGTGCCAGCAGTGAAGTGGGCGTCGGCGGTCCAGATACGCAGTATTTT

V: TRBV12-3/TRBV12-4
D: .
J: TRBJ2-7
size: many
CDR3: CASSLAGAYEQYF
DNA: TGTGCCAGCAGTTTAGCGGGAGCCTACGAGCAGTACTTC

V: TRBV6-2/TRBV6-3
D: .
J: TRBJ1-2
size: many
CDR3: CASSYSSPDYGYTF
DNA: TGTGCCAGCAGTTACTCGTCCCCCGACTATGGCTACACCTTC

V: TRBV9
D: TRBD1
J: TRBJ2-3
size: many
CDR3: CASSVDRGRNTQYF
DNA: TGTGCCAGCAGCGTTGACAGGGGCAGGAATACGCAGTATTTT

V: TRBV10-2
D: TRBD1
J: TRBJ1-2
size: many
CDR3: CATGQGANYGYTF
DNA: TGCGCCACCGGACAGGGGGCAAACTATGGCTACACCTTC

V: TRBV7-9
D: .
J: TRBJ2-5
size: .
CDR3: CASSLVAAETQYF
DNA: TGTGCCAGCAGCTTAGTTGCTGCGGAGACCCAGTACTTC

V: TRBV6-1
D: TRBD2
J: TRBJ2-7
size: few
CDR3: CASRAPLAGVLYEQYF
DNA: TGTGCCAGCAGGGCCCCCCTAGCGGGAGTTCTCTACGAGCAGTACTTC

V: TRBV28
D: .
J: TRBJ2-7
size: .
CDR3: CASSWTRRYEQYF
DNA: TGTGCCAGCAGTTGGACCCGCCGATACGAGCAGTACTTC